This T cell receptor (beta chain) originates from a study of T cell responses to AZD1222 COVID-19 vaccine. Study-wide findings and caveats: The number of AZD1222 recipients seropositive at baseline was only six. Nearly half of the spike-specific TCRs reportedly recognize variant regions that carry no mutations.

The assay was immunoSEQ multiplex PCR, and TCRdb's table has in-frame clones only and misses some. The sample gives tens of thousands of clones, 83% of which show up once; about 1.3% is in the top ten. Trimming removed 5 bases from V and 3 bases from J, with 5 bases in between. The CDR3 consists of 12 residues. Germline CDR1 and CDR2: MNHEY and SVGEGT. As concerns this clone: The antigen is undetermined.

Source: peripheral blood, taken 28 days after the second AZD1222 dose. The rearrangement uses TRBV6-2 or TRBV6-3 and TRBJ2-1, with a tentative D call TRBD1 (5 bases). The sequence came from an adult who received the AZD1222 COVID-19 vaccine. DNA for the CDR3: TGTGCCAGCAGTAGGGGCTACAATGAGCAGTTCTTC. This encodes CASSRGYNEQFF.